Shown below are 21 T cell receptor beta chains from a single sample sequenced in a study of T cells in Graves' hyperthyroidism and ophthalmopathy. TCR beta CDR3 regions were amplified from RNA transcripts. During a first-round RT-PCR of the TCR CDR3, the HTBI primer set was used. TCRdb re-derived calls from the multiplex PCR reads in MiXCR, one entry per CDR3 protein. The sample has approximately 480,000 distinct CDR3 sequences; about 20% are singletons. Sequenced material: blood. The source is a man between 18 and 35 years old with Graves' hyperthyroidism.

This clonotype was found many times. The chain recombines TRBV28 with TRBJ1-2, with unresolved D. CDR3 length equals 13 residues. Germline CDR1 is MDHEN and CDR2 is SYDVKM. V shed 5 bases and J shed 2 bases, with 9 bases lying between them. CDR3 amino acids: CASSRTVNYGYTF. CDR3 bases: TGTGCCAGCAGTCGGACGGTAAACTATGGCTACACCTTC.

This clonotype was observed many times. The chain combines TRBV2 with TRBJ1-5; D unclear. Germline-derived CDR1 and CDR2 are SNHLY and FYNNEI. CDR3 length equals 15 residues. Trimming removed 5 bases at V and 2 bases at J, with 13 bases between. The CDR3 sequence is CASSKRVAGNQPQHF. DNA for the CDR3: TGTGCCAGCAGTAAGAGGGTCGCCGGCAATCAGCCCCAGCATTTT.

This clonotype was detected a few times. This rearrangement joins TRBV18 to TRBJ1-2; D ambiguous. CDR3 size: 12 residues. The germline CDR1 and CDR2 sequences are KGHSH and LQKENI. Trimming shortened V by 3 bases and J by 8 bases, and 10 bases separated the two germline ends. The CDR3 DNA reads as TGTGCCAGCTCACCGACGGGCAACGGCTACACCTTC. Translated, it gives CASSPTGNGYTF.

V is TRBV28 and J is TRBJ2-7; D is undetermined. Trimming removed 3 bases from V and 0 bases from J, with 12 bases in between. Germline assignment: CDR1 MDHEN and CDR2 SYDVKM. The CDR3 extends over 15 amino acids. The CDR3 region has the DNA TGTGCCAGCAGTTTTTCTTGGGGTAGCTCCTACGAGCAGTACTTC. Its translation: CASSFSWGSSYEQYF.

Ten or more counts support this clonotype. The chain employs TRBV20-1 and TRBJ1-1; possible D gene TRBD1, 6 bases. Germline V lookup: CDR1 DFQATT, CDR2 SNEGSKA (reference sequence). The CDR3 is made up of 15 amino acids. With 3 bases removed from V and 4 bases from J, the gap between germline ends came to 18 bases. The chain's CDR3 is CSARVGARIGTEAFF. As DNA, the CDR3 is TGCAGTGCTAGGGTGGGGGCGCGAATTGGCACTGAAGCTTTCTTT.

V usage is TRBV19 and J usage is TRBJ1-5; D unclear. CDR1 is LNHDA and CDR2 is SQIVND in the germline V gene (reference sequence). This CDR3 comprises 14 residues. The germline V and J ends were trimmed by 1 base and 7 bases, with 11 bases remaining between them. The CDR3 nucleotides are TGTGCCAGTAGTATAGGGGGAGTTGGCCAGCCCCAGCATTTT. Translating it yields CASSIGGVGQPQHF.

This rearrangement joins TRBV2 to TRBJ1-1; D is perhaps TRBD1 (5 bases). Germline V gene data show CDR1 as SNHLY and CDR2 as FYNNEI. This CDR3 is built from 18 residues. V was cut by 0 bases and J by 8 bases, with 25 bases left in between. The CDR3 reads CASSEARTWSKEGGEAFF. The CDR3 nucleotides read TGTGCCAGCAGTGAAGCGCGGACATGGTCTAAGGAGGGTGGCGAAGCTTTCTTT.

This clonotype has a count of ten or more. The CDR3, as DNA: TGTGCCAGCAGTTTTTTCAGGGGGGGTGAGACCCAGTACTTC. It yields the protein CASSFFRGGETQYF. The rearrangement joins TRBV6-5 to TRBJ2-5; D possibly matches TRBD1 or TRBD2 (7 bases each). V lost 4 bases and J 5 bases, leaving 14 bases between the germline ends. The CDR3 has 14 amino acids. Germline values: CDR1 MNHEY, CDR2 SVGAGI.

This sequence joins TRBV12-3 or TRBV12-4 and TRBJ2-7; perhaps TRBD1 as D (6 bases). CDR3 length: 13 residues. Between the trimmed V and J ends, which lost 7 bases and 2 bases, there was a span of 12 bases. The CDR3 protein is CASNSGETYEQYF. In nucleotides, the CDR3 is TGTGCCAGCAATTCAGGGGAGACCTACGAGCAGTACTTC.

The CDR3 DNA sequence: TGCGCCAGCAGCCAAGAAGGGACAAGATATGGCTACACCTTC. It encodes CASSQEGTRYGYTF. The chain employs TRBV4-1 and TRBJ1-2; weak D call: TRBD1 (6 bases). Germline values: CDR1 MGHRA, CDR2 YSYEKL. Trimming pared 0 bases from V and 5 bases from J, leaving 10 bases between. The CDR3 covers 14 residues.

This chain joins TRBV3-1 and TRBJ2-2; 8 bases are a match to TRBD2. Germline CDR1 reads LGHDT; CDR2 reads YNNKEL (reference sequence). Unmatched junction bases numbered 8, after V lost 1 base and J lost 4 bases. This CDR3 spans 17 amino acids. CDR3 sequence reads: CASSQVPGGLGTGELFF. The DNA of the CDR3 is TGTGCCAGCAGCCAAGTCCCGGGGGGGCTAGGCACCGGGGAGCTGTTTTTT.

The chain carries TRBV29-1 and TRBJ2-5; perhaps TRBD2 as D (6 bases). This CDR3 is built from 10 residues. Between the trimmed V and J ends, which lost 6 bases and 13 bases, there was a span of 15 bases. CDR1 SQVTM and CDR2 ANQGSEA come from the germline V gene. Here the CDR3 DNA reads TGCAGCGTCGGGGGTACCTTTCGGTACTTC. Protein: CSVGGTFRYF.

On this clonotype itself: This sequence may be a read error, since a much larger clone differs from it by one base. The V gene is TRBV6-1, the J gene TRBJ1-2; the D gene is possibly TRBD1 (6 bases). This CDR3 comprises 12 residues. Trimming stripped 10 bases from V and 2 bases from J, with 11 bases between. Germline CDR1 MNHNS, CDR2 SASEGT. CDR3 coding DNA: TGTGCCACCCAAGGACAGAACTATGGCTACACCTTC. Its protein product is CATQGQNYGYTF.

The sample holds many counts of this clonotype. The chain carries TRBV11-2 and TRBJ2-7; D not certain. Germline V gene data show CDR1 as SGHAT and CDR2 as FQNNGV. The CDR3 extends over 18 amino acids. V shed 5 bases and J shed 4 bases, with 27 bases lying between them. CDR3 protein: CASSPHPDKGINRYEQYF. The CDR3 DNA reads as TGTGCCAGCAGCCCACATCCCGACAAAGGGATTAATCGGTACGAGCAGTACTTC.

This clonotype was counted ten times or more. The chain recombines TRBV19 with TRBJ1-5; D is ambiguous. The CDR3 totals 15 residues. Trimming shortened V by 7 bases and J by 1 base, and 14 bases separated the two germline ends. Germline assignment: CDR1 LNHDA and CDR2 SQIVND (reference sequence). DNA of the CDR3: TGTGCCAGTAAAGTGATGAGCGGGAGCAATCAGCCCCAGCATTTT. Translating it yields CASKVMSGSNQPQHF.

Remarks on this clonotype: An end of the junction differs from the germline gene, which may be a read error. This chain's CDR3 is CASSLALRYKNIKYF. The CDR3 DNA is TGTGCCAGCAGTTTAGCGCTGCGATACAAAAACATTAAGTACTTC. The V and J genes are TRBV12-3 or TRBV12-4 and TRBJ2-4, with D uncertain. This CDR3 spans 15 amino acids.

This sequence joins TRBV20-1 and TRBJ1-2; possible D gene TRBD1, 6 bases. This CDR3 is 14 amino acids long. CDR1 is DFQATT and CDR2 is SNEGSKA in the germline V gene (reference sequence). Trimming pared 4 bases from V and 0 bases from J, leaving 12 bases between. CDR3: CSATDRPSNYGYTF. As DNA, the CDR3 is TGCAGTGCTACCGACAGGCCCTCTAACTATGGCTACACCTTC.

The chain combines TRBV2 with TRBJ2-5, with TRBD1 matching 8 bases. V was clipped by 5 bases and J by 3 bases; unmatched bases: 5. The CDR3 totals 14 residues. Germline V gene data show CDR1 as SNHLY and CDR2 as FYNNEI. CDR3 sequence (DNA): TGTGCCAGCAGTTCGGACAGGGTGGAAGAGACCCAGTACTTC. It yields the protein CASSSDRVEETQYF.

This clonotype has ten or more counts. This rearrangement joins TRBV27 to TRBJ1-2; no clear D. Germline values: CDR1 MNHEY, CDR2 SMNVEV (reference sequence). The CDR3 extends over 14 amino acids. V was clipped by 3 bases and J by 8 bases, with 16 bases between them. CDR3 in amino acids: CASSLSYPTGGYTF. DNA for the CDR3: TGTGCCAGCAGTTTGTCCTACCCTACTGGCGGCTACACCTTC.

This clonotype was observed at least ten times. The gene calls are TRBV7-9 and TRBJ1-1; D unclear. The CDR3 is 11 amino acids. CDR1 is SEHNR and CDR2 is FQNEAQ in the germline V gene (reference sequence). With 10 bases removed from V and 0 bases from J, the gap between germline ends came to 6 bases. CDR3 bases: TGTGCCACTATGGTGAACACTGAAGCTTTCTTT. This codes for CATMVNTEAFF.

This clonotype has at least ten counts. The chain carries TRBV19 and TRBJ1-2; D not certain. This CDR3 comprises 15 residues. Trimming pared 7 bases from V and 7 bases from J, leaving 22 bases between. The V gene's germline CDR1 is LNHDA and CDR2 SQIVND (reference sequence). For the CDR3, the DNA is TGTGCCAGTAATAGAGGTGCGACTCCGGGTATTGGCTACACCTTC. Protein: CASNRGATPGIGYTF.